These T cell receptor beta chains were read from a single sample in a study of T cell repertoires in cytomegalovirus infection. Their target antigens are unknown. Using its own MiXCR run on the reads, TCRdb lists one record per CDR3 protein. The table includes fewer than 950,000 distinct CDR3 sequences, about 31% detected once. This material consisted of cultured CD8+ T cells from PBMCs, taken from culture after CMV antigen stimulation. The source of these receptors is a human donor in good health (CMV status not recorded). Some clones in this sample may be carry-over from other donors' samples. CDR3s include the opening cysteine and the closing phenylalanine or tryptophan. D genes are given only for firm matches.

J gene | D gene | V gene | CDR3 length | CDR3 protein
TRBJ1-2 | - | TRBV29-1 | 14 | CSVWDARGNYGYTF
TRBJ2-1 | TRBD2 | TRBV9 | 22 | CASSHSSYPGASGSSPGDEQFF
TRBJ2-1 | - | TRBV6-1 | 14 | CASSEYDESDEQFF
TRBJ1-2 | - | TRBV7-9 | 15 | CASSKRQPTNYDYTF
TRBJ2-1 | - | TRBV29-1 | 12 | CSVEVGKDEQFF
TRBJ2-7 | TRBD2 | TRBV6-1 | 18 | CASRAGTPIAGLNYEQYF
TRBJ2-7 | - | TRBV7-6 | 18 | CASSSAWGTQGNLNEQYF
TRBJ1-5 | - | TRBV27 | 13 | CASSPYLNQPQHF
TRBJ1-1 | TRBD1 | TRBV6-5 | 15 | CASSYSQGLSTEAFF
TRBJ2-1 | TRBD2 | TRBV5-1 | 17 | CASSLNERGAQDNEQFF
TRBJ2-1 | - | TRBV9 | 18 | CASSSPRPLKSSYNEQFF
TRBJ1-5 | - | TRBV4-1 | 13 | CASSPTSSQPQHF
TRBJ2-1 | - | TRBV6-1 | 15 | CASSDLRVRYNEQFF
TRBJ2-7 | - | TRBV7-6 | 13 | CASSFTGEYEQYF
TRBJ2-2 | - | TRBV7-9 | 16 | CASSLASSLLPGELFF
TRBJ1-1 | - | TRBV7-6 | 15 | CASSPVLLGNTEAFF
TRBJ2-2 | - | TRBV15 | 18 | CATSYPDGSLGDTGELFF
TRBJ1-1 | - | TRBV7-9 | 14 | CASSPPRTGTEAFF
TRBJ2-1 | - | TRBV7-6 | 14 | CASSPTGNINEQFF
TRBJ2-3 | - | TRBV12-3/TRBV12-4 | 13 | CASSLSVPDTQYF
TRBJ2-1 | - | TRBV5-4 | 13 | CASSLAAEAEQFF
TRBJ2-3 | - | TRBV19 | 13 | CASSILAKDTQYF
TRBJ1-2 | TRBD1 | TRBV7-9 | 15 | CASSRTGTSNYGYTF
TRBJ2-7 | TRBD1 | TRBV12-3/TRBV12-4 | 14 | CASSATGGWYEQYF
TRBJ2-7 | - | TRBV4-1 | 13 | CASSPREGIEQYF
TRBJ1-1 | TRBD1 | TRBV2 | 16 | CASSVTRTGGFTEAFF
TRBJ2-5 | TRBD2 | TRBV12-3/TRBV12-4 | 18 | CASSFSLTSGGATKTQYF
TRBJ1-5 | - | TRBV7-2 | 11 | CASTPDQPQHF
TRBJ1-2 | TRBD1 | TRBV7-6 | 15 | CASSLDRGFRYGYTF
TRBJ1-4 | TRBD1 | TRBV6-5 | 19 | CASSYVGQGFTGRNEKLFF
TRBJ1-1 | TRBD1 | TRBV29-1 | 13 | CSAPGGVNTEAFF
TRBJ1-1 | - | TRBV5-1 | 15 | CASSLGQIVNTEAFF
TRBJ2-1 | - | TRBV4-1 | 12 | CASSPDLTNLFF
TRBJ1-3 | TRBD1 | TRBV4-1 | 15 | CASSQDGTDRNTIYF
TRBJ1-1 | - | TRBV27 | 16 | CASSETGGWADTEAFF
TRBJ2-1 | TRBD1 | TRBV4-3 | 16 | CASSPTRTGGADEQFF
TRBJ1-2 | - | TRBV7-9 | 13 | CASSSGSRQGYTF
TRBJ2-2 | - | TRBV28 | 15 | CASTLTREVSGELFF
TRBJ1-2 | - | TRBV7-9 | 15 | CASSLTGPDVYGYTF
TRBJ2-3 | - | TRBV6-5 | 18 | CASSYSRMVRSFPDTQYF
TRBJ2-1 | TRBD2 | TRBV6-4 | 14 | CASSDSAGGNEQFF
TRBJ1-2 | TRBD1 | TRBV6-1 | 15 | CASSDSPGQYYGYTF
TRBJ2-2 | - | TRBV6-5 | 14 | CASSFSLYTGELFF
TRBJ2-1 | TRBD2 | TRBV7-3 | 20 | CASSLTGTSGGKGSYNEQFF
TRBJ2-7 | - | TRBV6-1 | 14 | CASSEGTRFGEQYF
TRBJ1-5 | - | TRBV7-6 | 14 | CACSLTVFGQPQHF
TRBJ1-4 | TRBD1 | TRBV9 | 14 | CASSLQGAGEKLFF
TRBJ1-6 | - | TRBV12-3/TRBV12-4 | 16 | CASRGIQGSYNSPLHF
TRBJ2-5 | - | TRBV19 | 13 | CASRSREEETQYF
TRBJ2-6 | TRBD1 | TRBV19 | 18 | CASSSGQQLISGANVLTF
TRBJ1-1 | TRBD1 | TRBV6-2/TRBV6-3 | 15 | CASSNPRGLNTEAFF
TRBJ1-5 | TRBD1 | TRBV28 | 17 | CASKGDRDRYSNQPQHF
TRBJ2-2 | - | TRBV4-1 | 17 | CASSQWPPHANTGELFF
TRBJ1-5 | - | TRBV7-8 | 15 | CASSFRSGVYQPQHF
TRBJ1-2 | - | TRBV6-2/TRBV6-3 | 14 | CASSTVPGSYGYTF
TRBJ2-2 | TRBD2 | TRBV7-9 | 16 | CASSLPGLGGPGELFF